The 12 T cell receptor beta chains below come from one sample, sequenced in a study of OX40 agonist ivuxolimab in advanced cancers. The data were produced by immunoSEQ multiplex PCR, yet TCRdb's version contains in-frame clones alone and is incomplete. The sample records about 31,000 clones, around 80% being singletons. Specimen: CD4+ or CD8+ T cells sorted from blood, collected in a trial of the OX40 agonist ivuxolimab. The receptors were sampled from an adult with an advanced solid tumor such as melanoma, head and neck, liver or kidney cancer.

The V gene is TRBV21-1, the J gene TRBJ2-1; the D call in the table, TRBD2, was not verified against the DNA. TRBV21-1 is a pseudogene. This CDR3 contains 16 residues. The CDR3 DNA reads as TGTGCCAGCAGCAAAACGGAGCGGACTACCTACAATGAGCAGTTCTTC. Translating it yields CASSKTERTTYNEQFF.

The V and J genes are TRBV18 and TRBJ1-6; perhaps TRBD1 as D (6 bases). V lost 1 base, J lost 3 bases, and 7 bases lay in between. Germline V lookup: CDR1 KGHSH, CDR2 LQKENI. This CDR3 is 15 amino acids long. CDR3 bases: TGTGCCAGCTCACCACAGGGACACTATAATTCACCCCTCCACTTT. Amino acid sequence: CASSPQGHYNSPLHF. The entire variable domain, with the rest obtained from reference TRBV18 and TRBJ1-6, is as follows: NAGVMQNPRHLVRRRGQEARLRCSPMKGHSHVYWYRQLPEEGLKFMVYLQKENIIDESGMPKERFSAEFPKEGPSILRIQQVVRGDSAAYFCASSPQGHYNSPLHFGNGTRLTVT.

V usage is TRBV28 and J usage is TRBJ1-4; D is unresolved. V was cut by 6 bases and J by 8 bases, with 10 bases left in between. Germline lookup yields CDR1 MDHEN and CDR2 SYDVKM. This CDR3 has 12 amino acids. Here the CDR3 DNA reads TGTGCCAGCAGGACCGTTGGGGAAAAACTGTTTTTT. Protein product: CASRTVGEKLFF.

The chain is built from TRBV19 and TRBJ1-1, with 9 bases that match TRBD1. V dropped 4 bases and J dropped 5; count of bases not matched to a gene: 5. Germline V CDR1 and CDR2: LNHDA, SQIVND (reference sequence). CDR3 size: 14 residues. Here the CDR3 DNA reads TGTGCCAGTAGTACCACAGGGGGCAAGACTGAAGCTTTCTTT. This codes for CASSTTGGKTEAFF.

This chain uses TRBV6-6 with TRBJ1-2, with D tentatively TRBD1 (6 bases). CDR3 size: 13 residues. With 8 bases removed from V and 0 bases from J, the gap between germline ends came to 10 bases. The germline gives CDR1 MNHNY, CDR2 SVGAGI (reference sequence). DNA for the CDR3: TGTGCCAGCTGGGGGGGCTCTAACTATGGCTACACCTTC. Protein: CASWGGSNYGYTF.

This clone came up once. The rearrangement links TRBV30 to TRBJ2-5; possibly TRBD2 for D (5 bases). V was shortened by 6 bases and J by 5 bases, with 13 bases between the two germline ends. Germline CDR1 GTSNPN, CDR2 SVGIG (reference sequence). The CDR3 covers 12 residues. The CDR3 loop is CACWGKRETQYF. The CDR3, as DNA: TGTGCCTGCTGGGGAAAGCGGGAGACCCAGTACTTC.

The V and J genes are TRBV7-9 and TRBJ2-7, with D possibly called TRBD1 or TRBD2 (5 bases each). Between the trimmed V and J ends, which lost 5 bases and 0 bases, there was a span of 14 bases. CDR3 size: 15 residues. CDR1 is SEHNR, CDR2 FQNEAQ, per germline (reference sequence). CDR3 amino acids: CASSPPGRSSYEQYF. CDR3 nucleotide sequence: TGTGCCAGCAGCCCCCCGGGGCGGTCCTCCTACGAGCAGTACTTC.

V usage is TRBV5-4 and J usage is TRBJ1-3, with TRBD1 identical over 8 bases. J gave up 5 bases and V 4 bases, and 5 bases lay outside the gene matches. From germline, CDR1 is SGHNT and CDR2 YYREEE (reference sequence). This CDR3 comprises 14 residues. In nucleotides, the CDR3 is TGTGCCAGCAGCCCAGGACAGGGTAGAAACACCATATATTTT. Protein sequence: CASSPGQGRNTIYF. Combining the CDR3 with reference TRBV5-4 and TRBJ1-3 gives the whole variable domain ETGVTQSPTHLIKTRGQQVTLRCSSQSGHNTVSWYQQALGQGPQFIFQYYREEENGRGNFPPRFSGLQFPNYSSELNVNALELDDSALYLCASSPGQGRNTIYFGEGSWLTVV.

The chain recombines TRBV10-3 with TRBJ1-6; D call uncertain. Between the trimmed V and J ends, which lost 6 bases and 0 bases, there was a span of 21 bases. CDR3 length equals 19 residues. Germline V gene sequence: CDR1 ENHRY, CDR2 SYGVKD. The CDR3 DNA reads TGTGCCATCAGCGATGATCGTCATCGGAGGAGCTCCTATAATTCACCCCTCCACTTT. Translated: CAISDDRHRRSSYNSPLHF.

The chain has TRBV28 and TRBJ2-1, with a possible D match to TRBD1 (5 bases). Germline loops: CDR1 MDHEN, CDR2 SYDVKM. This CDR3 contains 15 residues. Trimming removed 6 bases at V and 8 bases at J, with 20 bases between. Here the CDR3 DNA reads TGTGCCAGCAGCCGAGGATCATACAGGTCGGATGAGCAGTTCTTC. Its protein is CASSRGSYRSDEQFF.

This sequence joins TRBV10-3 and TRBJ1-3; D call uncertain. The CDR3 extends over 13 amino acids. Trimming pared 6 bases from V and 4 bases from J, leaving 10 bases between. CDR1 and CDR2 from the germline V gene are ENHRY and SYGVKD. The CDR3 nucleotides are TGTGCCATCAGAGTACAAGACGGAAACACCATATATTTT. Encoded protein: CAIRVQDGNTIYF.

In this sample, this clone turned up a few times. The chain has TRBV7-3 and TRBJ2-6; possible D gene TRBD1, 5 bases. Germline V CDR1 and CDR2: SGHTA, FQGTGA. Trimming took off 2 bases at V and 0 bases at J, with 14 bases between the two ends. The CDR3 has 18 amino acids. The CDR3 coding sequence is TGTGCCAGCAGCTTATCCTCCGACAGTAACTCTGGGGCCAACGTCCTGACTTTC. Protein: CASSLSSDSNSGANVLTF.